The 21 T cell receptor beta chains below all came from one sample that was sequenced in a study of a mutant IDH1 vaccine in newly diagnosed glioma. Sequenced by immunoSEQ multiplex PCR; TCRdb stores in-frame clones only, minus some. The sample includes about 42,000 clones, approximately 85% of them seen just once. Their antigens are not known. Stated time point: week 5, during vaccination. In every dose of vaccine, 300 ug of mutant IDH1 20-mer peptide was given alongside topical imiquimod. The source was PBMCs, collected from a glioma patient whose treatment included an IDH1 peptide vaccine. The receptor set was obtained from a middle-aged man with glioma.

The gene calls are TRBV18 and TRBJ1-1; D not resolved. The CDR3 consists of 14 residues. V shed 6 bases and J shed 2 bases, with 13 bases lying between them. Per germline, CDR1 KGHSH and CDR2 LQKENI. CDR3 residues: CASSPQNGNTEAFF. CDR3 in DNA: TGTGCCAGCTCCCCTCAGAACGGAAACACTGAAGCTTTCTTT.

For this clone: One end of the junction is discordant with germline, which a read error may explain. V usage is TRBV7-7 and J usage is TRBJ2-1; D uncertain. Germline CDR1 reads SSHAT; CDR2 reads FNYEAQ (reference sequence). This CDR3 spans 12 amino acids. CDR3 in amino acids: CASSLSRCEQFF. The CDR3 DNA sequence: TGTGCTAGCAGCTTAAGTCGGTGTGAGCAGTTCTTC.

The chain has TRBV6-5 and TRBJ1-1; the match to TRBD1 covers 7 bases. V dropped 7 bases and J dropped 5; count of bases not matched to a gene: 10. The germline V gene has CDR1 MNHEY and CDR2 SVGAGI. The CDR3 covers 14 residues. CDR3 region: CASIRNRGSTEAFF. DNA of the CDR3: TGTGCCAGCATCCGGAACAGGGGATCAACTGAAGCTTTCTTT.

As to this clone: Compared with germline, one end of the junction differs, possibly owing to a read error. The chain uses TRBV12-5 and TRBJ2-5; D gene uncertain. The CDR3 runs to 12 residues. Germline V lookup: CDR1 LGHNT, CDR2 FRNRAP. CDR3: CASGSNPEAQYF. CDR3 nucleotide sequence: TGTGCTAGTGGTTCGAACCCAGAGGCCCAGTACTTC.

The chain combines TRBV11-2 with TRBJ1-2; no clear D. The CDR3 extends over 15 amino acids. CDR1 SGHAT and CDR2 FQNNGV come from the germline V gene. V lost 6 bases and J lost 2, with 16 bases in between. Written as DNA, the CDR3 is TGTGCCAGCAGGCAAGCTATCACGGGGAACTATGGCTACACCTTC. As protein: CASRQAITGNYGYTF. Together with reference TRBV11-2 and TRBJ1-2, the CDR3 gives the full variable domain: EAGVAQSPRYKIIEKRQSVAFWCNPISGHATLYWYQQILGQGPKLLIQFQNNGVVDDSQLPKDRFSAERLKGVDSTLKIQPAKLEDSAVYLCASRQAITGNYGYTFGSGTRLTVV.

This sequence joins TRBV6-5 and TRBJ2-7; 8 bases map to TRBD1. Germline loops: CDR1 MNHEY, CDR2 SVGAGI. The junction had 7 bases not matched to a gene; V was cut back by 5 bases and J by 4 bases. The CDR3 is 14 residues long. The CDR3 reads CASSLTGAGYEQYF. The DNA for the CDR3 is TGTGCCAGCAGTCTGACAGGGGCGGGGTACGAGCAGTACTTC.

The chain couples TRBV11-2 to TRBJ2-1, with 10 bases lining up with TRBD2. The CDR3 totals 15 residues. The germline V gene encodes CDR1 SGHAT and CDR2 FQNNGV. V shed 4 bases, J shed 1 base, and the junction held 1 base outside the gene matches. The CDR3 DNA is TGTGCCAGCAGCTCGACTAGCGGGTCCTACAATGAGCAGTTCTTC. Its protein product is CASSSTSGSYNEQFF.

The chain carries TRBV5-1 and TRBJ2-7; TRBD2 matches at 11 bases. CDR1 is SGHRS and CDR2 is YFSETQ in the germline V gene. The CDR3 spans 18 residues. V shed 2 bases and J 5 bases; nucleotides not matched to a gene: 15. CDR3 amino acids: CASSLGRMSSGRVDEQYF. The CDR3 region has the DNA TGCGCCAGCAGCTTAGGGCGCATGAGTAGCGGGAGGGTCGACGAGCAGTACTTC.

The chain employs TRBV7-9 and TRBJ2-2; unclear D gene. V lost 5 bases and J 0 bases, leaving 7 bases between the germline ends. Germline V lookup: CDR1 SEHNR, CDR2 FQNEAQ (reference sequence). This CDR3 has 14 residues. Here the CDR3 reads CASSRAPNTGELFF. The CDR3 DNA sequence: TGTGCCAGCAGCAGGGCACCGAACACCGGGGAGCTGTTTTTT.

The V and J genes are TRBV7-8 and TRBJ2-1; the D gene is possibly TRBD2 (6 bases). The CDR3 runs to 14 residues. Germline loops: CDR1 SGHVS, CDR2 FQNEAQ. The V gene lost 5 bases and the J gene lost 4 bases, with 12 bases spanning the gap. The CDR3 reads CASSQSSEYNEQFF. CDR3 nucleotides: TGTGCCAGCAGCCAGTCTAGCGAGTACAATGAGCAGTTCTTC.

The genes are TRBV11-3 and TRBJ2-2; D gene uncertain. Germline assignment: CDR1 SGHNT and CDR2 YENEEA. This CDR3 is built from 14 residues. The ends were cut back, 3 bases at V and 0 bases at J, with 5 bases in the middle. Here the CDR3 DNA reads TGTGCCAGCAGCTTCTTCCCGAACACCGGGGAGCTGTTTTTT. Protein: CASSFFPNTGELFF.

This clone was counted a few times. This sequence joins TRBV7-3 and TRBJ1-2, with 9 bases that match TRBD1. The CDR3 is 15 residues long. CDR1 and CDR2 from the germline V gene are SGHTA and FQGTGA. Losses at the gene ends were 5 bases for V and 7 bases for J; bases not matched to a gene: 11. CDR3 nucleotide sequence: TGTGCCAGCAGCCCGACGGTACAGGGGGCGGGTGGCTACACCTTC. Translating gives CASSPTVQGAGGYTF.

V usage is TRBV9 and J usage is TRBJ2-1, with 9 bases matching TRBD2. This CDR3 is built from 16 residues. V lost 0 bases, J lost 8 bases, and 9 bases stayed unmatched. Germline V gives CDR1 SGDLS, CDR2 YYNGEE. The CDR3 reads CASSVGLTGLAYEQFF. In nucleotides, the CDR3 is TGTGCCAGCAGCGTAGGTCTGACGGGACTAGCATATGAGCAGTTCTTC.

The rearrangement uses TRBV6-1 and TRBJ2-5, with D possibly TRBD2 on 5 matching bases. V gave up 2 bases and J gave up 1 base, with 8 bases separating them. Germline-derived CDR1 and CDR2 are MNHNS and SASEGT. This CDR3 has 14 residues. The CDR3 coding sequence is TGTGCCAGCAGTGAATCCCGGGGCCAAGAGACCCAGTACTTC. Its protein product is CASSESRGQETQYF.

This clone was seen more than once but under ten times. J is TRBJ1-5 and V is TRBV27, with 9 nucleotides matching TRBD1. CDR3 length: 18 residues. Per germline, CDR1 MNHEY and CDR2 SMNVEV (reference sequence). V gave up 2 bases and J gave up 6 bases; unmatched junction bases: 14. The CDR3 protein is CASSLKWVGQGKSQPQHF. CDR3 coding DNA: TGTGCCAGCAGTTTAAAGTGGGTGGGACAGGGCAAAAGTCAGCCCCAGCATTTT.

The V and J genes are TRBV19 and TRBJ2-7; D ambiguous. The CDR3 has 11 residues. Trimming cost V 10 bases and J 6 bases, with 13 bases left between them. Germline V gene lookup returns CDR1 LNHDA and CDR2 SQIVND (reference sequence). The CDR3 reads CATASWGEQYF. DNA for the CDR3: TGTGCCACCGCGTCTTGGGGCGAGCAGTACTTC. The full variable domain, with the rest looked up from reference TRBV19 and TRBJ2-7, is DGGITQSPKYLFRKEGQNVTLSCEQNLNHDAMYWYRQDPGQGLRLIYYSQIVNDFQKGDIAEGYSVSREKKESFPLTVTSAQKNPTAFYLCATASWGEQYFGPGTRLTVT.

The count of this clone is one. CDR3 amino acids: CASSLTQVSYEQYF. The CDR3 DNA reads TGCGCCAGCAGCTTGACACAGGTATCCTACGAGCAGTACTTC. The chain links TRBV5-1 to TRBJ2-7; possible D gene TRBD1, 5 bases. CDR3 length: 14 residues. The germline gives CDR1 SGHRS, CDR2 YFSETQ. Trimming left V 1 base short and J 1 base short, with 9 bases between. Together with reference TRBV5-1 and TRBJ2-7, the CDR3 gives the full variable domain: KAGVTQTPRYLIKTRGQQVTLSCSPISGHRSVSWYQQTPGQGLQFLFEYFSETQRNKGNFPGRFSGRQFSNSRSEMNVSTLELGDSALYLCASSLTQVSYEQYFGPGTRLTVT.

The V call is TRBV29-1, the J call TRBJ2-7, with D unclear. The V gene's germline CDR1 is SQVTM and CDR2 ANQGSEA. The CDR3 covers 13 residues. Between the trimmed V and J ends, which lost 4 bases and 2 bases, there was a span of 12 bases. CDR3: CSVARTATYEQYF. CDR3 sequence (DNA): TGCAGCGTTGCTCGGACGGCAACCTACGAGCAGTACTTC.

This chain links TRBV5-4 with TRBJ2-7, with a tentative D call TRBD2 (6 bases). The CDR3 is made up of 12 amino acids. The germline V and J ends were trimmed by 2 bases and 9 bases, with 12 bases remaining between them. Germline loops: CDR1 SGHNT, CDR2 YYREEE (reference sequence). CDR3 residues: CASSFQAGGQYF. CDR3 DNA: TGTGCCAGCAGCTTTCAGGCCGGGGGGCAGTACTTC.

This chain connects TRBV29-1 to TRBJ1-2; the D gene is possibly TRBD1 (5 bases). V dropped 0 bases and J dropped 3 bases, with 14 bases sitting between them. Germline CDR1 is SQVTM and CDR2 is ANQGSEA. The CDR3 spans 15 residues. The CDR3 nucleotides are TGCAGCGTTGAAGATACTGGGGGGTCTGACTATGGCTACACCTTC. It yields the protein CSVEDTGGSDYGYTF.

The chain employs TRBV7-2 and TRBJ2-1; TRBD2 aligns across 13 bases. Germline lookup yields CDR1 SGHTA and CDR2 FQGNSA. Trimming removed 6 bases from V and 4 bases from J; junction bases left unmatched: 9. This CDR3 is built from 17 residues. CDR3 nucleotide sequence: TGTGCCAGCAGGCGGACTAGCGGGAGCCCGAGTTACAATGAGCAGTTCTTC. Translation: CASRRTSGSPSYNEQFF.